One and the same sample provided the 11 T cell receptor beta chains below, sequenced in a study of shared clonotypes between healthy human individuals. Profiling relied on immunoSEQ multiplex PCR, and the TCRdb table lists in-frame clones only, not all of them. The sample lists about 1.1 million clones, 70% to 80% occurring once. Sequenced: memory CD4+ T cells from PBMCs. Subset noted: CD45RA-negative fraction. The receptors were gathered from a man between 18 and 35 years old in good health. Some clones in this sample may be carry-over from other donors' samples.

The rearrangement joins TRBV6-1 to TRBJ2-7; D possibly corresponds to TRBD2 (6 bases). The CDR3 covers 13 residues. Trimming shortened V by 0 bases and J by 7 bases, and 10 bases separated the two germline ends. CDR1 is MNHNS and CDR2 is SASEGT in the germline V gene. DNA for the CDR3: TGTGCCAGCAGTGAAGCGCTGGCGGGAGAGCAGTACTTC. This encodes CASSEALAGEQYF.

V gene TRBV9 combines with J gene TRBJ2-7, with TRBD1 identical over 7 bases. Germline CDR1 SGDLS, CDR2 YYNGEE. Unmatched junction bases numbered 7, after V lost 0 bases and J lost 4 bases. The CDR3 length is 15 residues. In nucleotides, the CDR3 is TGTGCCAGCAGCGTAGCTACGGGACAGCCTTACGAGCAGTACTTC. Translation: CASSVATGQPYEQYF. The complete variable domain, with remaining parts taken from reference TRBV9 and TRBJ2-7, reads DSGVTQTPKHLITATGQRVTLRCSPRSGDLSVYWYQQSLDQGLQFLIQYYNGEERAKGNILERFSAQQFPDLHSELNLSSLELGDSALYFCASSVATGQPYEQYFGPGTRLTVT.

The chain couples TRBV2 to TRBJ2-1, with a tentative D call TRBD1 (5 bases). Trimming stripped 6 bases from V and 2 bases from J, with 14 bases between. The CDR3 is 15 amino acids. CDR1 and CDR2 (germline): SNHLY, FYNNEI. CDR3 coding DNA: TGTGCCAGCAGCCCCGAGCAGGGCGCCTACAATGAGCAGTTCTTC. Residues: CASSPEQGAYNEQFF. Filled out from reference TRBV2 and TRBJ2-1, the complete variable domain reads EPEVTQTPSHQVTQMGQEVILRCVPISNHLYFYWYRQILGQKVEFLVSFYNNEISEKSEIFDDQFSVERPDGSNFTLKIRSTKLEDSAMYFCASSPEQGAYNEQFFGPGTRLTVL.

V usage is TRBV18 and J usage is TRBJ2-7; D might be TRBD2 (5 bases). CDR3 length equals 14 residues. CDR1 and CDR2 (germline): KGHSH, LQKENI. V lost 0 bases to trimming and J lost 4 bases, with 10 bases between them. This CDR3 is CASSPPQRGYEQYF. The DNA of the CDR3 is TGTGCCAGCTCACCACCACAGAGAGGGTACGAGCAGTACTTC.

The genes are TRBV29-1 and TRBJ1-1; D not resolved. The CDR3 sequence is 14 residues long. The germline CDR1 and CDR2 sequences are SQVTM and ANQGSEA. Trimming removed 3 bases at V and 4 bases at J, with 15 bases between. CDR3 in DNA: TGCAGCGTTGACGGTGGACGGAGGACCACTGAAGCTTTCTTT. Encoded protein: CSVDGGRRTTEAFF.

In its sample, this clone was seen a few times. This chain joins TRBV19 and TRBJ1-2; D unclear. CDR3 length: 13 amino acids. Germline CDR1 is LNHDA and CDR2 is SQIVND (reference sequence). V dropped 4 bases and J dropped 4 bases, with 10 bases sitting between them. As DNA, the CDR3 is TGTGCCAGTAGTAAGCAGCAATCCTATGGCTACACCTTC. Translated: CASSKQQSYGYTF.

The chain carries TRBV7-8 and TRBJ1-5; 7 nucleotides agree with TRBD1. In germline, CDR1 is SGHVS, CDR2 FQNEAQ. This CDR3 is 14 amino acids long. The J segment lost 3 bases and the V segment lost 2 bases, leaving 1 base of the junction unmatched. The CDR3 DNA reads TGTGCCAGCAGCTTAAAGGGGGCCAATCAGCCCCAGCATTTT. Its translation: CASSLKGANQPQHF.

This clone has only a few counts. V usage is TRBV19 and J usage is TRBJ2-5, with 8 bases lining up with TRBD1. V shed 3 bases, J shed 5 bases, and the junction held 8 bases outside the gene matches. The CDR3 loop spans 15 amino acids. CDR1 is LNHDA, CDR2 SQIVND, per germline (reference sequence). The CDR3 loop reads CASSIIGQGGETQYF. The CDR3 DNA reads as TGTGCCAGTAGTATTATTGGACAGGGTGGGGAGACCCAGTACTTC.

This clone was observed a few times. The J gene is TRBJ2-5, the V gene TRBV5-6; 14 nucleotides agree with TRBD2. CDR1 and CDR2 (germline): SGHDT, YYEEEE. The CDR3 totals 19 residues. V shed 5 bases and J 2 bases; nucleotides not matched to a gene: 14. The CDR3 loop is CASSRSPGLAGVEQETQYF. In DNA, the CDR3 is TGTGCCAGCAGTCGATCTCCGGGACTAGCGGGAGTTGAGCAAGAGACCCAGTACTTC. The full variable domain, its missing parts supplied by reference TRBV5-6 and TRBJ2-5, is DAGVTQSPTHLIKTRGQQVTLRCSPKSGHDTVSWYQQALGQGPQFIFQYYEEEERQRGNFPDRFSGHQFPNYSSELNVNALLLGDSALYLCASSRSPGLAGVEQETQYFGPGTRLLVL.

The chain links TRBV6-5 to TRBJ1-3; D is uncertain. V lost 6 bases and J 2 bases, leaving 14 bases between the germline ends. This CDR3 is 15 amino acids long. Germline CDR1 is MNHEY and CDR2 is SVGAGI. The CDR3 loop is CASRPPGGAGNTIYF. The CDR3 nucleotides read TGTGCCAGCAGACCACCAGGTGGTGCTGGAAACACCATATATTTT.

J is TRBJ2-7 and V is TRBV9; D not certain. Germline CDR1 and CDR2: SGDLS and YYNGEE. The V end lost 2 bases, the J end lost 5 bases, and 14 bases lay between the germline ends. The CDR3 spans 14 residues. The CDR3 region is CASSVGHGRHEQYF. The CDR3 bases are TGTGCCAGCAGCGTCGGCCATGGACGTCACGAGCAGTACTTC.